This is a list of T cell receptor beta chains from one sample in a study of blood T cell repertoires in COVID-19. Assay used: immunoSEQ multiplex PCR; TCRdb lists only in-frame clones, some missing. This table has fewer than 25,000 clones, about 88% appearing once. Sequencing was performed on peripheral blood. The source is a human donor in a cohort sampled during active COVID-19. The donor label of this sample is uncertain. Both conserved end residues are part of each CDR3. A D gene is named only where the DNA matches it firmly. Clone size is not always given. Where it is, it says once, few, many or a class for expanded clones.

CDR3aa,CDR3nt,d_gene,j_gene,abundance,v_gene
CASRIPLAGSYEQYF,TGTGCCAGCAGAATTCCCCTAGCGGGTTCCTACGAGCAGTACTTC,TRBD2,TRBJ2-7,NA,TRBV2
CASSATTYEQYF,TGTGCCAGCAGCGCGACTACCTACGAGCAGTACTTC,NA,TRBJ2-7,NA,TRBV28
CASSYSLDAGELFF,TGTGCCAGCAGTTACTCACTAGACGCCGGGGAGCTGTTTTTT,NA,TRBJ2-2,NA,TRBV6-6
CASSTDRRYTF,TGTGCCAGCAGCACGGACAGGCGCTACACCTTC,TRBD1,TRBJ1-2,NA,TRBV5-4
CASSLVLGGGTTDTQYF,TGCGCCAGCAGCTTGGTATTGGGGGGAGGCACCACAGATACGCAGTATTTT,NA,TRBJ2-3,once,TRBV5-1
CASSHPSLAGTEQYF,TGTGCCAGCAGTCATCCGAGCCTAGCGGGCACCGAGCAGTACTTC,TRBD2,TRBJ2-7,NA,TRBV28
CASSPTPDSMNTEAFF,TGTGCCAGCTCACCAACCCCCGACAGCATGAACACTGAAGCTTTCTTT,NA,TRBJ1-1,once,TRBV18
CASSLPTGTGDNEQFF,TGCGCCAGCAGCCTTCCTACCGGGACAGGGGACAATGAGCAGTTCTTC,TRBD1,TRBJ2-1,NA,TRBV5-1
CASSRGRSNTEAFF,TGTGCCAGTAGTAGGGGCAGGTCCAACACTGAAGCTTTCTTT,NA,TRBJ1-1,few,TRBV19
CASSLAAGQQETQYF,TGCGCCAGCAGCTTGGCCGCGGGACAGCAAGAGACCCAGTACTTC,NA,TRBJ2-5,NA,TRBV5-1
CASARQGPGTDTQYF,TGCGCCAGCGCGCGACAGGGGCCGGGCACAGATACGCAGTATTTT,TRBD1,TRBJ2-3,NA,TRBV10-2
CSGTGTGNEQFF,TGCAGCGGAACCGGGACAGGGAATGAGCAGTTCTTC,TRBD1,TRBJ2-1,once,TRBV29-1
CASSSPGQGDYQPQHF,TGTGCCAGCAGCTCACCGGGACAGGGAGACTATCAGCCCCAGCATTTT,TRBD1,TRBJ1-5,NA,TRBV7-2
CASSRPGTGFEKLFF,TGTGCCAGCAGCCGACCCGGGACAGGGTTTGAAAAACTGTTTTTT,TRBD1,TRBJ1-4,NA,TRBV6-5
CASSSRQLKEKLFF,TGTGCCAGCAGCTCCCGACAGCTTAAGGAAAAACTGTTTTTT,NA,TRBJ1-4,NA,TRBV7-9
CASSEGLAGVGEQYF,TGTGCCAGCAGCGAAGGACTAGCGGGAGTGGGGGAGCAGTACTTC,TRBD2,TRBJ2-7,few,TRBV11-3
CASSSSGRNTYEQYF,TGTGCCAGCAGCTCTAGCGGGAGGAACACCTACGAGCAGTACTTC,TRBD2,TRBJ2-7,NA,TRBV13
CASSILPERELDNEQFF,TGTGCCAGTAGTATCCTTCCCGAGCGGGAGCTAGACAATGAGCAGTTCTTC,TRBD2,TRBJ2-1,NA,TRBV19
CASSPQGTGVSETQYF,TGTGCCAGCAGCCCGCAGGGGACAGGGGTCAGCGAGACCCAGTACTTC,TRBD1,TRBJ2-5,few,TRBV4-2
CATSTETSVETQYF,TGTGCCACCAGCACCGAGACTAGCGTGGAGACCCAGTACTTC,TRBD2,TRBJ2-5,NA,TRBV15